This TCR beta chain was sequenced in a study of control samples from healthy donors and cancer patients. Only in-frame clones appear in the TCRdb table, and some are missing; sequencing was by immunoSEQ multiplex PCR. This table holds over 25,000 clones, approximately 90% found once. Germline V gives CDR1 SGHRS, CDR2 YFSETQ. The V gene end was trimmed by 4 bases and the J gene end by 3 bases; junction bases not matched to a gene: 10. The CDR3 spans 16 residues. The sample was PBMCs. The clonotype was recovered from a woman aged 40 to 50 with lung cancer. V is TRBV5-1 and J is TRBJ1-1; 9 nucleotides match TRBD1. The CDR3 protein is CASSPRTGARDTEAFF. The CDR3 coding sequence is TGCGCCAGCAGCCCAAGGACAGGGGCCCGGGACACTGAAGCTTTCTTT.